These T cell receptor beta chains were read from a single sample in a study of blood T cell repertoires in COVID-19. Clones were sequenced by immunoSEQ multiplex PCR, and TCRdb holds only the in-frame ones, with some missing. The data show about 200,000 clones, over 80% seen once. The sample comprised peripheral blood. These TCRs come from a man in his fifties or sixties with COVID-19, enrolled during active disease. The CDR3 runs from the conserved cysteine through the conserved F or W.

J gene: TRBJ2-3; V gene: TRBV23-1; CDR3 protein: CASSQSRAPDSTDTQYF
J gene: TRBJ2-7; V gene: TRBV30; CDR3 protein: CAWGDRGSNEQYF
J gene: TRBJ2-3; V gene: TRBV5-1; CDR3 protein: CASSLAGGRASYPPTDTQYF
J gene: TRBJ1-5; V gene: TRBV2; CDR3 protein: CASSDRGILGNQPQHF
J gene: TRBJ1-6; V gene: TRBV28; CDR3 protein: CASSSGGTVSYNSPLHF
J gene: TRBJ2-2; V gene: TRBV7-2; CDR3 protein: CASSSRTSGRTGELFF
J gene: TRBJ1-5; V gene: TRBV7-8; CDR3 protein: CASSLQGTAYSNQPQHF
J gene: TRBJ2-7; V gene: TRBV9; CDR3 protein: CASSVREGVQYF
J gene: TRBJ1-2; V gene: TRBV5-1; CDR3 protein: CASSLSTGPGGYTF
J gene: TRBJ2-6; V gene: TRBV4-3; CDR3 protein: CASSQDRITGISLSGANVLTF
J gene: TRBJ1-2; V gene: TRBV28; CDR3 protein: CASSLRSQKGLYGYTF
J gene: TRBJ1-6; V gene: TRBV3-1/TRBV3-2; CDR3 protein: CASSQENKEQADNSPLHF
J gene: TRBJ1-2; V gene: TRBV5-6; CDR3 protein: CASSLTQTYGYTF
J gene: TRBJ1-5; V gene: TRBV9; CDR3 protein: CASSVGVSSNQPQHF
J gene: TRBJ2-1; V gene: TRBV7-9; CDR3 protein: CASSAALAQHNEQFF
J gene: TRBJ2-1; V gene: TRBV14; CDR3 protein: CASSPLTAVTYNEQFF
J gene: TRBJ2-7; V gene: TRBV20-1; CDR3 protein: CSASSLYEQYF